The TCR beta chain described here comes from a study of molecular identifiers for immune sequencing clone quantification. Across the whole study: Naive CD8 cell RNA, from about 20,000 or 100,000 cells, was split five ways in replicates, with four sequenced.

MiXCR, run by TCRdb on the PCR reads, gives a single entry per CDR3 protein. The data show hundreds of thousands of distinct CDR3 sequences, roughly 24% seen once. This clonotype was picked up a small number of times. The receptor was derived from a human donor in good health. Some libraries in this study had Jurkat cell RNA spiked in. The sequenced sample consisted of naive CD8+ T cells from blood, with Jurkat cell RNA spiked in. Regarding subset: FACS-sorted CD8+CD4-CCR7+CD45RA+ naive T cells.

CDR3 amino acids: CASSQVQNYGYTF. CDR3 sequence (DNA): TGTGCCAGCAGCCAAGTTCAAAACTATGGCTACACCTTC. The chain has TRBV14 and TRBJ1-2; D not resolved. Trimming removed 1 base from V and 2 bases from J, with 5 bases in between. The CDR3 sequence is 13 residues long. Germline V gene lookup returns CDR1 SGHDN and CDR2 FVKESK.